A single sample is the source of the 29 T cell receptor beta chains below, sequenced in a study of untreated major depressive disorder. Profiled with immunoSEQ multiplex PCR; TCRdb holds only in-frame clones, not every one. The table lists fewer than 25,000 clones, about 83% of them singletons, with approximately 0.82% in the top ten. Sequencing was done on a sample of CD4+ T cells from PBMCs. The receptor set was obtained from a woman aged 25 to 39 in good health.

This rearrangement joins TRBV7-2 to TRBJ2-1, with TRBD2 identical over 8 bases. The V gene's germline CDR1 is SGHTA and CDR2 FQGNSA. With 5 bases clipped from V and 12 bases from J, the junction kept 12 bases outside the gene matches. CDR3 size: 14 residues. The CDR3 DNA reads TGTGCCAGCAGCCCCGGGGGGGTAAGGGTTGCGCAGTTCTTC. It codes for CASSPGGVRVAQFF. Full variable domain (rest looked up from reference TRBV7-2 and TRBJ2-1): GAGVSQSPSNKVTEKGKDVELRCDPISGHTALYWYRQSLGQGLEFLIYFQGNSAPDKSGLPSDRFSAERTGGSVSTLTIQRTQQEDSAVYLCASSPGGVRVAQFFGPGTRLTVL.

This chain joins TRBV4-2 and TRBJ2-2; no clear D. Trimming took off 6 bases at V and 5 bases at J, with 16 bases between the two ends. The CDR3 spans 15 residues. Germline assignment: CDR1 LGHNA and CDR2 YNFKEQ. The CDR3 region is CASRHDPGETGELFF. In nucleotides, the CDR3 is TGTGCCAGCAGGCACGACCCCGGCGAGACCGGGGAGCTGTTTTTT.

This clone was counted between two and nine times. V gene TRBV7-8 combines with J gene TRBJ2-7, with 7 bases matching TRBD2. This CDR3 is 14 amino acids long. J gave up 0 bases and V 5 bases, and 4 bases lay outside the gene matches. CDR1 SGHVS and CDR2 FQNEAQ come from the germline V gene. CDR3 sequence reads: CASSLTSASYEQYF. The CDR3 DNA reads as TGTGCCAGCAGCCTTACTAGCGCCTCCTACGAGCAGTACTTC.

The CDR3 region has the DNA TGTGCCAGCAGTTTATCCCCGGGACAGGGGCACACTGAAGCTTTCTTT. This gives the protein CASSLSPGQGHTEAFF. The chain joins TRBV27 to TRBJ1-1, with TRBD1 identical over 10 bases. V lost 0 bases, J lost 3 bases, and 4 bases stayed unmatched. Germline V gene lookup returns CDR1 MNHEY and CDR2 SMNVEV (reference sequence). CDR3 length: 16 amino acids.

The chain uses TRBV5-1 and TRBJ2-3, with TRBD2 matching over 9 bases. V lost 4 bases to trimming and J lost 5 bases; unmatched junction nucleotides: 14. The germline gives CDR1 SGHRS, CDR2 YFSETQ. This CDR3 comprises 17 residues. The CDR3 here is CASSGRMGREGQDTQYF. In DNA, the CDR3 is TGCGCCAGCAGCGGCCGGATGGGGCGGGAGGGACAAGATACGCAGTATTTT.

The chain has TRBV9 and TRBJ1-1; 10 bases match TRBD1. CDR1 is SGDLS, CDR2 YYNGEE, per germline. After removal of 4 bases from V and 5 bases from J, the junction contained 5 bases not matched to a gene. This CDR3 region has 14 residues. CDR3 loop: CASSLMGQGTEAFF. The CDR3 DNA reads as TGTGCCAGCAGCCTTATGGGACAGGGGACTGAAGCTTTCTTT.

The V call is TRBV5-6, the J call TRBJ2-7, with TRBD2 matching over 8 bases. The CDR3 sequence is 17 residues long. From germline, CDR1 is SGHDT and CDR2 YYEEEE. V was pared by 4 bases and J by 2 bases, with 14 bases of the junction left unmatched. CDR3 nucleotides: TGTGCCAGCAGCATAACGCTCGGACTAGCCGAAACCTACGAGCAGTACTTC. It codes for CASSITLGLAETYEQYF.

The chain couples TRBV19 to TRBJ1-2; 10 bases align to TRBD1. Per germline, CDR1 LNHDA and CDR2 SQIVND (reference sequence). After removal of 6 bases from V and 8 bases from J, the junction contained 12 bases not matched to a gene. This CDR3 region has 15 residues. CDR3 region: CASSPWGQGSDGYTF. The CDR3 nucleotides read TGTGCCAGTAGCCCGTGGGGACAGGGGAGCGACGGCTACACCTTC.

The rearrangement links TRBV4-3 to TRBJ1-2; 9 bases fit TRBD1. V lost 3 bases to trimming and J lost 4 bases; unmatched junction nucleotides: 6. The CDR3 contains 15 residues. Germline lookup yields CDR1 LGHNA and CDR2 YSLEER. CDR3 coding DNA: TGCGCCAGCAGCCAGGGACAGGGAATGATCTATGGCTACACCTTC. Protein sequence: CASSQGQGMIYGYTF.

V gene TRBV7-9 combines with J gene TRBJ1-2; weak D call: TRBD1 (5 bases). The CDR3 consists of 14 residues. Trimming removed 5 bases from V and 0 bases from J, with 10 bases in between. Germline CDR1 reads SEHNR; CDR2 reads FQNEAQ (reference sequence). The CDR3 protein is CASSAQGTNYGYTF. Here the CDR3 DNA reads TGTGCCAGCAGCGCCCAGGGTACTAACTATGGCTACACCTTC.

The CDR3 region has the DNA TGTGCCAGCAGAACCGGGACAGGGCTCTACGAGCAGTACTTC. Its protein is CASRTGTGLYEQYF. This rearrangement joins TRBV28 to TRBJ2-7, with 9 positions matching TRBD1. The length of the CDR3 is 14 residues. Unmatched junction bases numbered 6, after V lost 6 bases and J lost 3 bases. Germline V lookup: CDR1 MDHEN, CDR2 SYDVKM.

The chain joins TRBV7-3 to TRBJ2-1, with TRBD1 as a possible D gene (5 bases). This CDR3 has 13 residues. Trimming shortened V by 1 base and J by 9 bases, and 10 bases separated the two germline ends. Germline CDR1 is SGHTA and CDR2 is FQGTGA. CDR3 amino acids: CASSLMQGGEQFF. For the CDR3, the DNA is TGTGCCAGCAGCTTAATGCAGGGTGGTGAGCAGTTCTTC.

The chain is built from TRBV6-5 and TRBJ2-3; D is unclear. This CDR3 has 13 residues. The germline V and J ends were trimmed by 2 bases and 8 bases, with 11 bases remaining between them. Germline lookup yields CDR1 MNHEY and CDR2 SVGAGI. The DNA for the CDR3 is TGTGCCAGCAGTTACACCACGTTGGGTACGCAGTATTTT. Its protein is CASSYTTLGTQYF.

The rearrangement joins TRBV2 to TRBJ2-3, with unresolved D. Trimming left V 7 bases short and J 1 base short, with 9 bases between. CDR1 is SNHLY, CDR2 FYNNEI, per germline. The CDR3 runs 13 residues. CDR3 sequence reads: CASKGQGTDTQYF. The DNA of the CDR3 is TGTGCCAGCAAGGGCCAGGGCACAGATACGCAGTATTTT.

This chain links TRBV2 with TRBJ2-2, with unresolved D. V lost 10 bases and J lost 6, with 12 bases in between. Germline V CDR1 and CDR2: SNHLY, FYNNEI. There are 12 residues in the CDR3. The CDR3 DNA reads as TGTGCCACAGTTCGTCAGGCCGGGGAGCTGTTTTTT. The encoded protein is CATVRQAGELFF.

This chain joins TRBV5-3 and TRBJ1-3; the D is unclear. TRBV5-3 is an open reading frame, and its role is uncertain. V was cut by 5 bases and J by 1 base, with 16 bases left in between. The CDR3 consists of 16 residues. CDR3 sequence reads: CARRQHDDPSGNTIYF. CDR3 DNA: TGTGCCAGAAGGCAACATGACGACCCGTCTGGAAACACCATATATTTT.

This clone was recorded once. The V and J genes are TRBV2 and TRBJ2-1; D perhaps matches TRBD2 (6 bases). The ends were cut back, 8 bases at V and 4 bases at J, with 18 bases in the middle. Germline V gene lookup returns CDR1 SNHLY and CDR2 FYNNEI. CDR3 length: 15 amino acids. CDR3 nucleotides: TGTGCCAGCGGCGGCGGACGGGGGAGTTACAATGAGCAGTTCTTC. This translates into CASGGGRGSYNEQFF.

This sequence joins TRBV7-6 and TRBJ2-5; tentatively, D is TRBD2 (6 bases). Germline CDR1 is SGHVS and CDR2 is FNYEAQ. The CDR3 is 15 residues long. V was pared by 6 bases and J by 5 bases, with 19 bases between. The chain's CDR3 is CASRGGLGTRETQYF. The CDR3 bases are TGTGCCAGCAGGGGAGGTCTCGGGACCAGGGAGACCCAGTACTTC.

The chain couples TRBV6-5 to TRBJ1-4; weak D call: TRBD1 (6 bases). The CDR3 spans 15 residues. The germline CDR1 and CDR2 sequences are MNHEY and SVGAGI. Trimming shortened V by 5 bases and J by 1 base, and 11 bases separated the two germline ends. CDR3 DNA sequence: TGTGCCAGCAGTCCCACAGGGTTAACTAATGAAAAACTGTTTTTT. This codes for CASSPTGLTNEKLFF.

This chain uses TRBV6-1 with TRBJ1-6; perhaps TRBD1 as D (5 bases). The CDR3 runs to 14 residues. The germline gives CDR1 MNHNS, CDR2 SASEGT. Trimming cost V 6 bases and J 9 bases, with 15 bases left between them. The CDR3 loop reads CASRDTPYGSPLHF. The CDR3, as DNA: TGTGCCAGCAGGGACACCCCTTACGGTTCACCCCTCCACTTT.

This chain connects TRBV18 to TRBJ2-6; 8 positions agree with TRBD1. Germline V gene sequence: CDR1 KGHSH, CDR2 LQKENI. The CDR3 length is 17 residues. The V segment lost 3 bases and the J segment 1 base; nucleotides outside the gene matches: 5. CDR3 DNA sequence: TGTGCCAGCTCACCTCAGGGGGCGAAATCTGGGGCCAACGTCCTGACTTTC. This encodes CASSPQGAKSGANVLTF.

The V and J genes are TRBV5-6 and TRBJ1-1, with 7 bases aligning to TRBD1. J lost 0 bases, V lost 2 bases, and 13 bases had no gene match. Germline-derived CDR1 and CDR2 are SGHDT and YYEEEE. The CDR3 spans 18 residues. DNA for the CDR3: TGTGCCAGCAGCTTCGGTAGACAGGGTTGGCGTTTGAACACTGAAGCTTTCTTT. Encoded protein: CASSFGRQGWRLNTEAFF.

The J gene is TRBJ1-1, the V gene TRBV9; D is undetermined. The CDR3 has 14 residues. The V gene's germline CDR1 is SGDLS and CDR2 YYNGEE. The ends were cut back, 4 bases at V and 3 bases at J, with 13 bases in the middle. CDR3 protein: CASSSNSQDTEAFF. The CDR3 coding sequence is TGTGCCAGCAGCAGTAACAGTCAGGACACTGAAGCTTTCTTT.

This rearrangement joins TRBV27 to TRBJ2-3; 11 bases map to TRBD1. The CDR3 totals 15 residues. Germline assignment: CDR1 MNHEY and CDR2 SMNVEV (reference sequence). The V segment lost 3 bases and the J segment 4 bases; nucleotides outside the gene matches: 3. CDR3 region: CASSLGTGGADTQYF. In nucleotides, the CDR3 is TGTGCCAGCAGTTTGGGGACAGGGGGAGCAGATACGCAGTATTTT.

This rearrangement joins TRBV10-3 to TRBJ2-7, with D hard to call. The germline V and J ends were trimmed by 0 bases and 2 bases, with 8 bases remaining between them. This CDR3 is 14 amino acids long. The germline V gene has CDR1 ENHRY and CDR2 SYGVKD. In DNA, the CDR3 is TGTGCCATCAGTGAGTCACACTTGACCTACGAGCAGTACTTC. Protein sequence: CAISESHLTYEQYF.

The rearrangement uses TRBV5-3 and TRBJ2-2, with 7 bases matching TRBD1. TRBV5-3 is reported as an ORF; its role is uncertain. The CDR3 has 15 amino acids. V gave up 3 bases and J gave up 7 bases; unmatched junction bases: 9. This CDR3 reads CARSSLRQGDGELFF. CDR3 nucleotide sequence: TGTGCCAGAAGCTCACTGAGGCAGGGGGACGGGGAGCTGTTTTTT.

For the CDR3, the DNA is TGTGCCAGCGGGGCTAGCGGGACTTACGAGCAGTACTTC. This codes for CASGASGTYEQYF. This chain joins TRBV7-2 and TRBJ2-7; 9 bases align to TRBD2. The V segment lost 8 bases and the J segment 4 bases; nucleotides outside the gene matches: 6. This CDR3 has 13 residues. The germline gives CDR1 SGHTA, CDR2 FQGNSA. The whole variable domain, remainder taken from reference TRBV7-2 and TRBJ2-7, is GAGVSQSPSNKVTEKGKDVELRCDPISGHTALYWYRQSLGQGLEFLIYFQGNSAPDKSGLPSDRFSAERTGGSVSTLTIQRTQQEDSAVYLCASGASGTYEQYFGPGTRLTVT.

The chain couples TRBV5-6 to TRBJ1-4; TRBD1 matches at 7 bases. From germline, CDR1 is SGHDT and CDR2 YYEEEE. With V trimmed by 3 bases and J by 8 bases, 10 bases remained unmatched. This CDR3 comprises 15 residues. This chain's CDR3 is CASSWEQGRREKLFF. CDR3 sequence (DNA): TGTGCCAGCAGCTGGGAACAGGGGCGAAGAGAAAAACTGTTTTTT.

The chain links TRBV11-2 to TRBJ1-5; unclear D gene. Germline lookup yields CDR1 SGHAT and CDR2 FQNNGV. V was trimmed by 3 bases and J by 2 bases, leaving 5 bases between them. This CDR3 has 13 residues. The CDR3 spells CASSFGRNQPQHF. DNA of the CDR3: TGTGCCAGCAGCTTCGGGCGCAATCAGCCCCAGCATTTT.